The TCR beta chain described here comes from a study of blood T cell repertoires in COVID-19. Background on the study: COVID-19 samples, acute and convalescent, were from the United States, Italy and Spain. T cells, B-cell-depleted T cells, or PBMCs supplied cDNA or gDNA.

Repertoires were generated with immunoSEQ multiplex PCR, while TCRdb's copy carries only in-frame clones and drops some. In the table there are fewer than 250,000 clones, roughly 80% of which are singletons. This CDR3 contains 15 residues. CDR1 and CDR2 from the germline V gene are MNHNS and SASEGT. V trimming: 2 bases; J trimming: 2 bases; junction bases outside the gene matches: 6. The source material was peripheral blood. This chain joins TRBV6-1 and TRBJ2-7, with 7 bases lining up with TRBD1. The receptor's source is a woman of 80 years or more with COVID-19, enrolled during active disease. The CDR3 DNA is TGTGCCAGCAGTGAAATGGGGACAGACCCCTACGAGCAGTACTTC. This translates into CASSEMGTDPYEQYF.